The next 11 T cell receptor beta chains were all read from a single sample in a study of technical replicates of blood from a few donors. The table came from immunoSEQ multiplex PCR; TCRdb's copy has only in-frame clones and leaves some out. This sample has some 70,000 clones, with 95% to 98% found just once. Sample: T cells isolated from PBMCs. The receptors were sampled from a human donor in good health.

J is TRBJ2-2 and V is TRBV27; a possible D gene is TRBD1 (5 bases). This CDR3 is 14 amino acids long. Germline CDR1 is MNHEY and CDR2 is SMNVEV (reference sequence). Trimming cost V 6 bases and J 5 bases, with 13 bases left between them. Here the CDR3 DNA reads TGTGCCAGCAGCCCCCGGACACTAACCGGGGAGCTGTTTTTT. It specifies CASSPRTLTGELFF.

V and J are TRBV18 and TRBJ1-1, with no clear D. The V and J ends lost 4 bases and 3 bases respectively, with 9 bases between them. This CDR3 has 13 residues. Per germline, CDR1 KGHSH and CDR2 LQKENI. CDR3 nucleotides: TGTGCCAGCTCACGACACCATGACACTGAAGCTTTCTTT. Translated, it gives CASSRHHDTEAFF.

This clone was seen a single time. The CDR3 DNA is TGTGCCAGCAGCGGGGGACTAGCGGGAGGAAATTTATACGAGCAGTACTTC. This codes for CASSGGLAGGNLYEQYF. The chain combines TRBV7-8 with TRBJ2-7; 15 nucleotides agree with TRBD2. Trimming removed 5 bases from V and 4 bases from J; junction bases left unmatched: 9. CDR1 SGHVS and CDR2 FQNEAQ come from the germline V gene. The CDR3 totals 17 residues.

The gene calls are TRBV27 and TRBJ1-2; 8 bases match TRBD1. Germline CDR1 is MNHEY and CDR2 is SMNVEV (reference sequence). The CDR3 covers 14 residues. After removal of 8 bases from V and 0 bases from J, the junction contained 5 bases not matched to a gene. This chain's CDR3 is CASSIQGANYGYTF. The CDR3 DNA reads as TGTGCCAGCTCGATACAGGGGGCTAACTATGGCTACACCTTC.

For the CDR3, the DNA is TGTGCCAGTACCGACAGGGATCGGGACACTGAAGCTTTCTTT. This translates into CASTDRDRDTEAFF. The chain employs TRBV19 and TRBJ1-1, with 7 bases that match TRBD1. V shed 7 bases, J shed 3 bases, and the junction held 8 bases outside the gene matches. Germline loops: CDR1 LNHDA, CDR2 SQIVND (reference sequence). The CDR3 has 14 amino acids. The variable domain in full, with the rest retrieved from reference TRBV19 and TRBJ1-1, is DGGITQSPKYLFRKEGQNVTLSCEQNLNHDAMYWYRQDPGQGLRLIYYSQIVNDFQKGDIAEGYSVSREKKESFPLTVTSAQKNPTAFYLCASTDRDRDTEAFFGQGTRLTVV.

CDR3 protein: CASSVPGQAYEQYF. Here the CDR3 DNA reads TGTGCCAGCAGTGTACCGGGACAGGCCTACGAGCAGTACTTC. The chain recombines TRBV28 with TRBJ2-7, with 8 nucleotides matching TRBD1. The germline gives CDR1 MDHEN, CDR2 SYDVKM. The CDR3 covers 14 residues. Trimming removed 5 bases from V and 2 bases from J; junction bases left unmatched: 5.

The chain has TRBV19 and TRBJ2-2; 8 bases match TRBD2. Germline CDR1 reads LNHDA; CDR2 reads SQIVND (reference sequence). The CDR3 contains 17 residues. The trim removed 5 bases at V and 6 bases at J, leaving 14 bases unmatched. The CDR3 region is CASSPFLIAGFSGELFF. Written as DNA, the CDR3 is TGTGCCAGTAGTCCATTTTTGATAGCGGGATTTTCCGGGGAGCTGTTTTTT.

This chain connects TRBV11-2 to TRBJ2-2, with 12 positions matching TRBD1. The germline V gene encodes CDR1 SGHAT and CDR2 FQNNGV. V lost 6 bases to trimming and J lost 4 bases; unmatched junction nucleotides: 9. This CDR3 is 17 amino acids long. CDR3 residues: CASSFTGTGGVTGELFF. CDR3 in DNA: TGTGCCAGCAGTTTCACCGGGACAGGGGGCGTCACCGGGGAGCTGTTTTTT.

The rearrangement links TRBV19 to TRBJ2-2, with D perhaps matching TRBD2 (6 bases). Germline lookup yields CDR1 LNHDA and CDR2 SQIVND (reference sequence). With 5 bases removed from V and 5 bases from J, the gap between germline ends came to 9 bases. CDR3 length equals 13 residues. The CDR3: CASSGGWTGELFF. The DNA for the CDR3 is TGTGCCAGTAGTGGAGGGTGGACCGGGGAGCTGTTTTTT.

With respect to this clone: The junction departs from the called germline gene at one end, perhaps through a read error. V gene TRBV5-6 combines with J gene TRBJ1-2; 7 nucleotides line up with TRBD1. This CDR3 contains 11 residues. The V gene's germline CDR1 is SGHDT and CDR2 YYEEEE. The CDR3 DNA reads as TGTGCCAGCAGTTTGGGGAGCCGGGACAGCTTC. Translation: CASSLGSRDSF.

This chain connects TRBV5-5 to TRBJ2-4, with 7 positions matching TRBD1. Germline V CDR1 and CDR2: SGHKS, YYEKEE (reference sequence). V was pared by 0 bases and J by 7 bases, with 4 bases of the junction left unmatched. There are 14 residues in the CDR3. The DNA for the CDR3 is TGTGCCAGCAGCTTGGGGACAGGCGGCAACATTCAGTACTTC. Translating it yields CASSLGTGGNIQYF.